The next 9 T cell receptor beta chains were all read from a single sample in a study of molecular identifiers for immune sequencing clone quantification. TCRdb re-called the PCR reads with MiXCR, one entry per CDR3 protein. The sample consists of 250,000 to 400,000 distinct CDR3 sequences, about a fifth of them appearing once. Material: naive CD8+ T cells from blood, with Jurkat cell RNA spiked in. Subset meaning: FACS-sorted CD8+CD4-CCR7+CD45RA+ naive T cells. These receptors were collected from a human donor in good health. Some libraries in this study had Jurkat cell RNA spiked in.

At least ten counts were recorded for this clonotype. This chain joins TRBV6-6 and TRBJ2-3; TRBD2 agrees at 7 bases. After removal of 2 bases from V and 0 bases from J, the junction contained 8 bases not matched to a gene. This CDR3 has 17 residues. Germline CDR1 and CDR2: MNHNY and SVGAGI (reference sequence). The CDR3 DNA sequence: TGTGCCAGCAGTTACACAGCATTAGCGGGCAGCACAGATACGCAGTATTTT. Its protein is CASSYTALAGSTDTQYF.

This clonotype has at least ten counts. The rearrangement joins TRBV6-6 to TRBJ2-7, with 7 bases aligning to TRBD2. V trimming: 2 bases; J trimming: 6 bases; junction bases outside the gene matches: 7. This CDR3 is built from 14 residues. From germline, CDR1 is MNHNY and CDR2 SVGAGI (reference sequence). In DNA form, the CDR3 reads TGTGCCAGCAGTTACGTGGCGGGAGTATTCGAGCAGTACTTC. This encodes CASSYVAGVFEQYF.

The chain is built from TRBV6-6 and TRBJ1-2, with D maybe TRBD1 (5 bases). This CDR3 contains 17 residues. The V gene lost 5 bases and the J gene lost 4 bases, with 23 bases spanning the gap. In germline, CDR1 is MNHNY, CDR2 SVGAGI (reference sequence). The CDR3 region has the DNA TGTGCCAGCAGTCCCCCGGATGCGGGGCTGGTTAGCTATGGCTACACCTTC. Residues: CASSPPDAGLVSYGYTF.

This clonotype was recorded many times. The chain uses TRBV9 and TRBJ2-6, with a tentative D call TRBD1 (5 bases). Germline assignment: CDR1 SGDLS and CDR2 YYNGEE. V gave up 4 bases and J gave up 2 bases, with 10 bases separating them. This CDR3 spans 15 amino acids. The CDR3 loop reads CASSSSGTGANVLTF. The CDR3 coding sequence is TGTGCCAGCAGCTCATCAGGGACTGGGGCCAACGTCCTGACTTTC.

This clonotype came up many times. The chain has TRBV6-5 and TRBJ2-7; 11 nucleotides agree with TRBD1. The V gene end was trimmed by 5 bases and the J gene end by 4 bases; junction bases not matched to a gene: 7. Germline V gene sequence: CDR1 MNHEY, CDR2 SVGAGI. This CDR3 has 15 residues. The CDR3 loop is CASSDLDRGPYEQYF. The CDR3 DNA is TGTGCCAGCAGTGACCTGGACAGGGGGCCGTACGAGCAGTACTTC.

This clonotype was seen ten or more times. The V call is TRBV7-2, the J call TRBJ2-3; 7 positions match TRBD2. This CDR3 comprises 15 residues. Germline-derived CDR1 and CDR2 are SGHTA and FQGNSA. The V segment lost 1 base and the J segment 4 bases; nucleotides outside the gene matches: 5. DNA of the CDR3: TGTGCCAGCAGCTTAGTCGGCGGGGGACCAGATACGCAGTATTTT. Translated: CASSLVGGGPDTQYF. Full variable domain (remainder filled in from reference TRBV7-2 and TRBJ2-3): GAGVSQSPSNKVTEKGKDVELRCDPISGHTALYWYRQSLGQGLEFLIYFQGNSAPDKSGLPSDRFSAERTGGSVSTLTIQRTQQEDSAVYLCASSLVGGGPDTQYFGPGTRLTVL.

In this sample, this clonotype turned up many times. V is TRBV7-9 and J is TRBJ1-1; D gene uncertain. The length of the CDR3 is 13 residues. Germline CDR1 SEHNR, CDR2 FQNEAQ (reference sequence). V was pared by 1 base and J by 4 bases, with 7 bases between. CDR3 residues: CASSLGTSTEAFF. The DNA for the CDR3 is TGTGCCAGCAGCTTAGGGACGAGCACTGAAGCTTTCTTT.

Many counts were recorded for this clonotype. V is TRBV5-5 and J is TRBJ2-2; a weak D match, TRBD1 (6 bases). V lost 3 bases to trimming and J lost 1 base, with 7 bases between them. From germline, CDR1 is SGHKS and CDR2 YYEKEE (reference sequence). CDR3 length: 14 residues. The CDR3 coding sequence is TGTGCCAGCAGCTCGACAGGGAACACCGGGGAGCTGTTTTTT. Protein sequence: CASSSTGNTGELFF. Supplemented by reference TRBV5-5 and TRBJ2-2, the full variable domain reads DAGVTQSPTHLIKTRGQQVTLRCSPISGHKSVSWYQQVLGQGPQFIFQYYEKEERGRGNFPDRFSARQFPNYSSELNVNALLLGDSALYLCASSSTGNTGELFFGEGSRLTVL.

For this clonotype: Germline and junction disagree at one end, which may indicate a read error. The chain joins TRBV7-8 to TRBJ2-7; TRBD1 agrees at 12 bases. Looked up from germline, CDR1 is SGHVS and CDR2 is FQNEAQ. This CDR3 has 14 amino acids. As DNA, the CDR3 is TGTGCCGGCAGCTCCGGGACAGGGGGCCACGAGCAGTACTTC. It yields the protein CAGSSGTGGHEQYF. Supplemented by reference TRBV7-8 and TRBJ2-7, the full variable domain reads GAGVSQSPRYKVAKRGQDVALRCDPISGHVSLFWYQQALGQGPEFLTYFQNEAQLDKSGLPSDRFFAERPEGSVSTLKIQRTQQEDSAVYLCAGSSGTGGHEQYFGPGTRLTVT.